This T cell receptor (beta chain) was identified in a study of T cells in pancreatic ductal adenocarcinoma. In the case of this clone: Antigen: not known.

The selected patients with pancreatic ductal adenocarcinoma had surgery but no neoadjuvant therapy. V was shortened by 4 bases and J by 0 bases, with 13 bases between the two germline ends. The CDR3 covers 15 residues. Per the germline V gene, CDR1 is MNHEY and CDR2 is SVGAGI. Study-level results: Tumor and blood clonality did not differ significantly, about 0.12 versus 0.079. Comparisons of tumor and blood clonality may show falsely lower tumor diversity.

Only in-frame clones appear in the TCRdb table, and some are missing; sequencing was by immunoSEQ multiplex PCR. The data show 85,000 to 120,000 clones, with about 95% seen just once and 2.5% to 3.5% held by the top ten. This TCR was sampled from a human donor with pancreatic ductal adenocarcinoma. Input material: PBMCs. The rearrangement uses TRBV6-5 and TRBJ2-7; D might be TRBD2 (5 bases). The CDR3 sequence is CASSWELDPSYEQYF. DNA for the CDR3: TGTGCCAGCAGTTGGGAACTAGACCCCTCCTACGAGCAGTACTTC.